These 2 T cell receptor beta chains were sequenced from one sample in a study of T cells in Graves' hyperthyroidism and ophthalmopathy. TCR beta CDR3 region amplification was performed from RNA transcripts. TCR CDR3 underwent first-round RT-PCR with the HTBI primer set. TCRdb re-called the multiplex PCR reads with MiXCR, one entry per CDR3 protein. Here the sample spans 300,000 to 350,000 distinct CDR3 sequences, about 18% being singletons. Sequenced: blood. These receptors originate from a woman aged 50 to 60 with Graves' hyperthyroidism.

This clonotype was observed a handful of times. CDR3: CASASLGTGYEQYF. CDR3 nucleotide sequence: TGTGCCAGCGCCTCCTTGGGCACCGGATACGAGCAGTACTTC. The J gene is TRBJ2-7, the V gene TRBV5-6; D gene ambiguous. V lost 7 bases and J 4 bases, leaving 18 bases between the germline ends. The CDR3 is 14 residues long. Per the germline V gene, CDR1 is SGHDT and CDR2 is YYEEEE. Based on the CDR3 plus reference TRBV5-6 and TRBJ2-7, the full variable domain is DAGVTQSPTHLIKTRGQQVTLRCSPKSGHDTVSWYQQALGQGPQFIFQYYEEEERQRGNFPDRFSGHQFPNYSSELNVNALLLGDSALYLCASASLGTGYEQYFGPGTRLTVT.

This clonotype was observed many times. The chain links TRBV27 to TRBJ1-1; weak D call: TRBD1 (6 bases). Germline-derived CDR1 and CDR2 are MNHEY and SMNVEV (reference sequence). Deletions cut 10 bases from V and 1 base from J, with 16 bases between. CDR3 size: 14 residues. The CDR3 region is CATVGHTGNTEAFF. CDR3 sequence (DNA): TGTGCCACCGTGGGACATACGGGGAACACTGAAGCTTTCTTT.